This TCR beta chain was sequenced for a study of blood T cells in healthy people across ages. Study-level results: The recorded TCR beta diversity per million T cells decreased in a roughly linear manner with age.

This clonotype was counted between two and nine times. What it binds is unknown. The CDR3 covers 16 residues. Germline V gene lookup returns CDR1 ENHRY and CDR2 SYGVKD. Trimming left V 7 bases short and J 6 bases short, with 24 bases between. Primed by a sample-barcoded 5' primer and a J-beta primer mix, a second PCR proceeded for 7 to 11 cycles. TCRdb reprocessed the 5' RACE reads via MiXCR and lists one record per CDR3 protein. Of roughly 800,000 distinct CDR3 sequences listed, 35% to 40% are singletons. The chain combines TRBV10-3 with TRBJ1-2; possible D gene TRBD1, 5 bases. This receptor was obtained from a man between 18 and 35 years old in good health. Sequenced material: blood. CDR3 in DNA: TGTGCCATCATGAGAGGACAAACTCTTTATGCGGATGGCTACACCTTC. Its protein product is CAIMRGQTLYADGYTF.